These 22 T cell receptor beta chains were sequenced from one sample in a study of T cell responses to AZD1222 COVID-19 vaccine. The assay was immunoSEQ multiplex PCR, and TCRdb's table has in-frame clones only and misses some. This sample carries about 110,000 clones, roughly nine tenths of them seen once, and the ten largest clones take approximately 3.1%. Sequencing was performed on peripheral blood, taken on day 0 of MenACWY control vaccination. These receptors all stem from an adult in good health.

The genes are TRBV28 and TRBJ1-2, with 9 bases lining up with TRBD1. The V gene's germline CDR1 is MDHEN and CDR2 SYDVKM. The ends lost 2 bases at V and 7 bases at J; junction bases unmatched: 5. The CDR3 covers 14 residues. CDR3 protein: CASSLPDRGGGYTF. DNA of the CDR3: TGTGCCAGCAGTTTACCGGACAGGGGAGGTGGCTACACCTTC.

This sequence joins TRBV28 and TRBJ2-5, with TRBD2 identical over 8 bases. The germline V gene encodes CDR1 MDHEN and CDR2 SYDVKM. Trimming removed 1 base from V and 2 bases from J; junction bases left unmatched: 6. The CDR3 sequence is 16 residues long. The CDR3: CASSLLSSGLQETQYF. CDR3 in DNA: TGTGCCAGCAGTTTATTGTCTAGCGGGTTACAAGAGACCCAGTACTTC.

The rearrangement links TRBV25-1 to TRBJ1-3; D uncertain. There are 15 residues in the CDR3. Germline V gene data show CDR1 as MGHDK and CDR2 as SYGVNS. With 1 base removed from V and 1 base from J, the gap between germline ends came to 8 bases. The CDR3 bases are TGTGCCAGCAGTGAATCGGGCCCTTCTGGAAACACCATATATTTT. Translation gives CASSESGPSGNTIYF. Full variable domain (rest looked up from reference TRBV25-1 and TRBJ1-3): EADIYQTPRYLVIGTGKKITLECSQTMGHDKMYWYQQDPGMELHLIHYSYGVNSTEKGDLSSESTVSRIRTEHFPLTLESARPSHTSQYLCASSESGPSGNTIYFGEGSWLTVV.

This sequence joins TRBV28 and TRBJ1-2; 8 positions match TRBD1. The CDR3 is 13 residues long. Germline loops: CDR1 MDHEN, CDR2 SYDVKM. Trimming at V came to 7 bases and at J to 6 bases, leaving 7 bases not matched to a gene. CDR3 nucleotides: TGTGCCAGCAAAGGTGGGACAGGAAATGGCTACACCTTC. Translated, it gives CASKGGTGNGYTF.

The chain employs TRBV19 and TRBJ2-7, with 8 bases aligning to TRBD2. Per the germline V gene, CDR1 is LNHDA and CDR2 is SQIVND (reference sequence). Trimming at V came to 4 bases and at J to 2 bases, leaving 4 bases not matched to a gene. This CDR3 has 14 residues. The CDR3 DNA sequence: TGTGCCAGTAGTACGGGTAGCGGGGCCTACGAGCAGTACTTC. Amino acid sequence: CASSTGSGAYEQYF.

V and J are TRBV6-5 and TRBJ1-4, with a weak D call TRBD1 (5 bases). Per germline, CDR1 MNHEY and CDR2 SVGAGI. CDR3 size: 15 residues. Trimming removed 0 bases from V and 1 base from J, with 6 bases in between. For the CDR3, the DNA is TGTGCCAGCAGTTACTCGAGGGGAACTAATGAAAAACTGTTTTTT. Its protein product is CASSYSRGTNEKLFF.

The V and J genes are TRBV6-5 and TRBJ2-1; D not resolved. V lost 8 bases and J 0 bases, leaving 14 bases between the germline ends. Germline lookup yields CDR1 MNHEY and CDR2 SVGAGI. This CDR3 region has 15 residues. The CDR3 here is CASQTARSSYNEQFF. In nucleotides, the CDR3 is TGTGCCAGCCAAACTGCCAGGAGCTCCTACAATGAGCAGTTCTTC.

V gene TRBV15 combines with J gene TRBJ1-2; D not certain. The CDR3 contains 13 residues. V was pared by 0 bases and J by 4 bases, with 6 bases between. Germline CDR1 is LNHNV and CDR2 is YYDKDF (reference sequence). The CDR3 DNA reads as TGTGCCACCAGCAGAGATCCCGGCTATGGCTACACCTTC. Its translation: CATSRDPGYGYTF.

The chain joins TRBV5-1 to TRBJ1-1; the match to TRBD1 covers 7 bases. The V gene's germline CDR1 is SGHRS and CDR2 YFSETQ. This CDR3 is 13 amino acids long. The V and J ends lost 4 bases and 5 bases, in that order; junction bases with no gene match: 5. As DNA, the CDR3 is TGCGCCAGCAGCAGCAGGGGGTTAACTGAAGCTTTCTTT. Its translation is CASSSRGLTEAFF.

This rearrangement joins TRBV24-1 to TRBJ1-2; weak D call: TRBD1 (5 bases). Trimming pared 0 bases from V and 5 bases from J, leaving 9 bases between. CDR3 size: 14 residues. Germline-derived CDR1 and CDR2 are KGHDR and SFDVKD. The CDR3 sequence: CATSDLDSRYGYTF. CDR3 bases: TGTGCCACCAGTGATTTGGACAGTCGTTATGGCTACACCTTC.

The chain is built from TRBV5-4 and TRBJ1-1; the D is unclear. The germline V and J ends were trimmed by 0 bases and 4 bases, with 4 bases remaining between them. CDR3 length equals 12 residues. CDR1 SGHNT and CDR2 YYREEE come from the germline V gene (reference sequence). The chain's CDR3 is CASSLDSTEAFF. CDR3 in DNA: TGTGCCAGCAGCTTGGACAGCACTGAAGCTTTCTTT. Filled out from reference TRBV5-4 and TRBJ1-1, the complete variable domain reads ETGVTQSPTHLIKTRGQQVTLRCSSQSGHNTVSWYQQALGQGPQFIFQYYREEENGRGNFPPRFSGLQFPNYSSELNVNALELDDSALYLCASSLDSTEAFFGQGTRLTVV.

The chain employs TRBV6-2 or TRBV6-3 and TRBJ1-2; perhaps TRBD1 as D (5 bases). Trimming pared 2 bases from V and 1 base from J, leaving 11 bases between. Germline-derived CDR1 and CDR2 are MNHEY and SVGEGT. The CDR3 contains 15 residues. The CDR3 DNA follows: TGTGCCAGCAGTTACACCCGGGGCGATAACTATGGCTACACCTTC. Translating it yields CASSYTRGDNYGYTF.

This chain joins TRBV20-1 and TRBJ1-2; no definite D call. Germline CDR1 DFQATT, CDR2 SNEGSKA (reference sequence). This CDR3 region has 11 residues. V was pared by 2 bases and J by 6 bases, with 7 bases between. CDR3 region: CSARREHGYTF. DNA for the CDR3: TGCAGTGCTAGAAGGGAACATGGCTACACCTTC.

This clone was seen only a few times. The chain is built from TRBV24-1 and TRBJ2-5; 8 bases fit TRBD1. V was clipped by 1 base and J by 3 bases; unmatched bases: 9. From germline, CDR1 is KGHDR and CDR2 SFDVKD. This CDR3 region has 17 residues. The CDR3, as DNA: TGTGCCACCAGTGATTTTCGGGTGGAGACAGGGGAAGAGACCCAGTACTTC. This gives the protein CATSDFRVETGEETQYF.

The rearrangement uses TRBV28 and TRBJ1-2, with D possibly matching TRBD1 (5 bases). CDR3 length equals 15 residues. Trimming removed 3 bases at V and 6 bases at J, with 17 bases between. Germline V gene lookup returns CDR1 MDHEN and CDR2 SYDVKM. The CDR3 here is CASSLARGSLHGYTF. CDR3 DNA: TGTGCCAGCAGTTTGGCGCGGGGGAGCTTACATGGCTACACCTTC.

The V call is TRBV7-9, the J call TRBJ2-5; D may be TRBD2 (5 bases). The V end was cut by 5 bases, the J end by 4 bases, with 23 bases between. The CDR3 has 17 residues. Germline loops: CDR1 SEHNR, CDR2 FQNEAQ (reference sequence). The CDR3, as DNA: TGTGCCAGCAGCCCAAGGGCGGGTAGGGCTCGCGTAGAGACCCAGTACTTC. As protein: CASSPRAGRARVETQYF.

The CDR3 DNA reads TGTGCCAGCAGCCAGGCAATAAACTATGGCTACACCTTC. The encoded protein is CASSQAINYGYTF. The genes are TRBV7-6 and TRBJ1-2; D not certain. Germline V CDR1 and CDR2: SGHVS, FNYEAQ. The CDR3 is 13 residues long. The V gene lost 5 bases and the J gene lost 2 bases, with 9 bases spanning the gap.

The chain's CDR3 is CASSLVRVGKYNEQFF. As DNA, the CDR3 is TGTGCCAGCAGCTTGGTAAGGGTAGGAAAGTACAATGAGCAGTTCTTC. The chain employs TRBV5-6 and TRBJ2-1, with D hard to call. V was cut by 0 bases and J by 4 bases, with 14 bases left in between. This CDR3 is 16 amino acids long. Germline CDR1 reads SGHDT; CDR2 reads YYEEEE.

The rearrangement joins TRBV7-6 to TRBJ2-3; D perhaps matches TRBD2 (6 bases). The germline gives CDR1 SGHVS, CDR2 FNYEAQ. The V end lost 1 base, the J end lost 2 bases, and 13 bases lay between the germline ends. The CDR3 runs 16 residues. CDR3 sequence (DNA): TGTGCCAGCAGCTTAGAAGGCGGGGCCGTCACAGATACGCAGTATTTT. Its protein product is CASSLEGGAVTDTQYF.

The chain is built from TRBV9 and TRBJ1-2, with D tentatively TRBD1 (6 bases). The CDR3 has 16 residues. CDR1 is SGDLS and CDR2 is YYNGEE in the germline V gene. Trimming took off 0 bases at V and 7 bases at J, with 19 bases between the two ends. CDR3 nucleotide sequence: TGTGCCAGCAGCGTAGTCGGGGGGCGAGGAGCGGGTGGCTACACCTTC. Translated, it gives CASSVVGGRGAGGYTF.

The V and J genes are TRBV11-1 and TRBJ2-3; a possible D gene is TRBD2 (6 bases). Germline V lookup: CDR1 SGHAT, CDR2 FQDESV (reference sequence). V was cut by 2 bases and J by 6 bases, with 15 bases left in between. This CDR3 is 15 amino acids long. The CDR3 sequence is CASSLRGVHGDTQYF. The CDR3 bases are TGTGCCAGCAGCTTACGCGGGGTCCACGGGGATACGCAGTATTTT.

The chain uses TRBV6-5 and TRBJ1-5; D remains unclear. This CDR3 is 15 amino acids long. Germline values: CDR1 MNHEY, CDR2 SVGAGI. V was trimmed by 0 bases and J by 4 bases, leaving 10 bases between them. The CDR3 loop is CASSYSGHPNQPQHF. The CDR3 nucleotides read TGTGCCAGCAGTTACTCTGGCCATCCAAATCAGCCCCAGCATTTT.